Each of the 5 T cell receptor beta chains below was sequenced from the same sample in a study of T cells after yellow fever vaccination. TCRdb called the 5' RACE reads again in MiXCR, with one record for every CDR3 protein. Among 150,000 to 200,000 distinct CDR3 sequences listed, more than 9.5% were seen once. The specimen was CD8+ T cells sorted from PBMCs, collected 15 days after the yellow fever booster vaccination. These receptor sequences come from a man between 18 and 29 years old who received the YFV17D yellow fever vaccine.

This clonotype was detected a few times. The chain combines TRBV5-1 with TRBJ1-1, with a possible D match to TRBD1 (5 bases). The CDR3 is 14 amino acids. V shed 3 bases and J shed 2 bases, with 11 bases lying between them. The germline CDR1 and CDR2 sequences are SGHRS and YFSETQ. The CDR3 reads CASSWRGDNTEAFF. Written as DNA, the CDR3 is TGCGCCAGCAGCTGGAGGGGAGATAACACTGAAGCTTTCTTT.

The chain combines TRBV4-3 with TRBJ1-1, with D possibly matching TRBD1 (5 bases). V was shortened by 0 bases and J by 7 bases, with 15 bases between the two germline ends. This CDR3 spans 15 amino acids. Germline V gene lookup returns CDR1 LGHNA and CDR2 YSLEER. This CDR3 reads CASSQDSGGTVEAFF. DNA for the CDR3: TGCGCCAGCAGCCAAGATAGTGGGGGGACGGTTGAAGCTTTCTTT.

The genes are TRBV7-2 and TRBJ1-2; D remains ambiguous. Trimming removed 0 bases at V and 4 bases at J, with 9 bases between. This CDR3 region has 14 residues. The germline V gene encodes CDR1 SGHTA and CDR2 FQGNSA. In DNA form, the CDR3 reads TGTGCCAGCAGCTTAGCCCCGGGAAGCTATGGCTACACCTTC. Translated: CASSLAPGSYGYTF.

This clonotype has more than one count but fewer than ten. The V and J genes are TRBV19 and TRBJ1-4, with unresolved D. In germline, CDR1 is LNHDA, CDR2 SQIVND (reference sequence). The CDR3 totals 13 residues. V lost 8 bases and J 7 bases, leaving 14 bases between the germline ends. CDR3 loop: CASGPVPGEKLFF. CDR3 DNA: TGTGCCAGTGGACCCGTACCTGGTGAAAAACTGTTTTTT.

The V call is TRBV20-1, the J call TRBJ1-1, with D possibly matching TRBD1 (6 bases). In germline, CDR1 is DFQATT, CDR2 SNEGSKA (reference sequence). V shed 5 bases and J shed 7 bases, with 14 bases lying between them. This CDR3 contains 12 residues. The CDR3 region is CSAYRVFIEAFF. In nucleotides, the CDR3 is TGCAGTGCTTACAGGGTGTTCATTGAAGCTTTCTTT.